Listed below are T cell receptor beta chains from one sample, sequenced in a study of CD8 T cells in Susac syndrome. TCRdb re-called the immunoSEQ multiplex PCR reads through MiXCR, storing one row per CDR3 protein. The sample contains under 200,000 distinct CDR3 sequences, roughly nine tenths of which appear only once. Sample: CD4+ T cells from PBMCs. Receptor source: a human donor with Susac syndrome. Each CDR3 is given with its conserved first and last residue. The D gene is left open where the match is weak. Rows give clone size only sometimes, using once, few, many, or a class for an expanded clone.

V	D	J	size	CDR3	DNA
TRBV2	TRBD1	TRBJ1-2	-	CASREDRTDGYTF	TGTGCCAGCAGGGAGGACAGGACTGATGGCTACACCTTC
TRBV19	TRBD1	TRBJ1-5	-	CASRAGTGLFNQPQHF	TGTGCCAGTAGGGCCGGGACAGGGCTTTTCAATCAGCCCCAGCATTTT
TRBV12-3/TRBV12-4	TRBD2	TRBJ2-3	once	CASSLGWASGGSTDTQYF	TGTGCCAGCAGTTTGGGCTGGGCTAGCGGGGGGAGCACAGATACGCAGTATTTT
TRBV20-1	-	TRBJ2-5	few	CSAHLATQETQYF	TGCAGTGCCCACCTAGCCACCCAAGAGACCCAGTACTTC
TRBV29-1	TRBD1	TRBJ2-7	-	CSVQDRGKSYEQYF	TGCAGCGTTCAAGACAGGGGGAAATCCTACGAGCAGTACTTC
TRBV28	-	TRBJ1-2	-	CASSPRTSPARGYTF	TGTGCCAGCAGTCCCCGGACAAGCCCAGCGCGTGGCTACACCTTC
TRBV5-6	TRBD2	TRBJ2-5	-	CASSLSGEETQYF	TGTGCCAGCAGCTTGAGCGGGGAAGAGACCCAGTACTTC
TRBV4-1	-	TRBJ2-3	-	CASSQVARLDTQYF	TGCGCCAGCAGCCAAGTAGCGAGGTTGGATACGCAGTATTTT
TRBV5-1	TRBD2	TRBJ2-1	-	CASSLASSGGVEQFF	TGCGCCAGCAGCTTGGCCTCTAGCGGGGGGGTTGAGCAGTTCTTC
TRBV25-1	-	TRBJ2-5	-	CASSDPRWQETQYF	TGTGCCAGCAGTGACCCCAGGTGGCAAGAGACCCAGTACTTC
TRBV4-1	-	TRBJ1-1	-	CASSQVFRDTEAFF	TGCGCCAGCAGCCAAGTTTTCAGGGATACTGAAGCTTTCTTT
TRBV5-5	-	TRBJ2-2	-	CASSLTGSISTGELFF	TGTGCCAGCAGCTTGACAGGGTCGATTTCTACCGGGGAGCTGTTTTTT
TRBV20-1	-	TRBJ2-3	-	CSARADRDTQYF	TGCAGTGCTAGAGCGGACAGAGATACGCAGTATTTT
TRBV18	-	TRBJ2-7	once	CASSPNEGEQYF	TGTGCCAGCTCACCAAACGAGGGCGAGCAGTACTTC
TRBV18	-	TRBJ2-7	-	CASSPVEGYEQYF	TGTGCCAGCTCACCGGTTGAGGGTTACGAGCAGTACTTC
TRBV5-6	-	TRBJ1-1	-	CASSLQDTEAFF	TGTGCCAGCAGCTTGCAGGACACTGAAGCTTTCTTT
TRBV5-6	-	TRBJ2-5	-	CASSLIAEETQYF	TGTGCCAGCAGCTTGATAGCAGAAGAGACCCAGTACTTC
TRBV19	-	TRBJ1-1	-	CASCRVENTEAFF	TGTGCCAGTTGCAGGGTGGAGAACACTGAAGCTTTCTTT
TRBV25-1	TRBD1	TRBJ1-2	-	CASSEPEDRGYGYTF	TGTGCCAGCAGTGAACCCGAGGACAGGGGCTATGGCTACACCTTC
TRBV5-4	TRBD2	TRBJ2-1	-	CASSLFGVSGNNEQFF	TGTGCCAGCAGCTTGTTCGGGGTGAGCGGGAACAATGAGCAGTTCTTC
TRBV6-2/TRBV6-3	-	TRBJ2-7	-	CAGTLIPPRCEQYF	TGTGCCGGAACATTAATCCCACCGCGTTGCGAGCAGTACTTC
TRBV9	-	TRBJ2-1	-	CASSYRATYNEQFF	TGTGCCAGCAGTTACAGGGCCACCTACAATGAGCAGTTCTTC
TRBV20-1	-	TRBJ1-6	-	CSAGLTGTFANSPLHF	TGCAGTGCTGGGCTCACAGGGACATTCGCTAATTCACCCCTCCACTTT
TRBV10-1	-	TRBJ2-1	-	CASSESPGGGHRNEQFF	TGCGCCAGCAGTGAGTCGCCGGGCGGGGGACATCGCAATGAGCAGTTCTTC
TRBV6-6	-	TRBJ1-4	-	CASSFGVWEKLFF	TGTGCCAGCAGTTTTGGTGTGTGGGAAAAACTGTTTTTT
TRBV5-1	TRBD1	TRBJ1-6	once	CASSPGQRSSPLHF	TGCGCCAGCAGCCCGGGACAGAGGAGTTCACCCCTCCACTTT
TRBV4-1	-	TRBJ1-1	-	CASSQVSSANTEAFF	TGCGCCAGCAGCCAAGTATCGTCAGCGAACACTGAAGCTTTCTTT
TRBV20-1	TRBD2	TRBJ2-1	-	CSARLAGIGNEQFF	TGCAGTGCTAGATTAGCGGGGATTGGCAATGAGCAGTTCTTC
TRBV3-1	-	TRBJ1-5	-	CASSRTDNQPQHF	TGTGCCAGCAGCCGGACAGACAATCAGCCCCAGCATTTT
TRBV12-3/TRBV12-4	-	TRBJ1-1	-	CASSLLTLNTEAFF	TGTGCCAGCAGCCTCTTGACATTGAACACTGAAGCTTTCTTT
TRBV6-2/TRBV6-3	-	TRBJ2-3	-	CASGGLATDTQYF	TGTGCCAGCGGGGGACTCGCCACAGATACGCAGTATTTT
TRBV6-5	TRBD2	TRBJ2-5	-	CASSFRGGSQETQYF	TGTGCCAGCAGTTTCCGCGGGGGGAGCCAAGAGACCCAGTACTTC
TRBV7-9	TRBD2	TRBJ2-7	-	CASSLGTSAHEQYF	TGTGCCAGCAGCTTAGGGACTAGCGCCCACGAGCAGTACTTC
TRBV6-5	-	TRBJ2-7	-	CASSYLEGAGEQYF	TGTGCCAGCAGTTACTTGGAGGGGGCGGGCGAGCAGTACTTC
TRBV12-3/TRBV12-4	-	TRBJ2-3	-	CASTFGRADTQYF	TGTGCCAGCACCTTCGGAAGGGCAGATACGCAGTATTTT
TRBV12-3/TRBV12-4	-	TRBJ1-4	-	CASSLAGGRNEKLFF	TGTGCCAGCAGTTTGGCGGGGGGCAGAAATGAAAAACTGTTTTTT
TRBV6-1	-	TRBJ2-1	-	CASTTGGEQFF	TGTGCCAGCACCACAGGAGGGGAGCAGTTCTTC
TRBV5-1	TRBD1	TRBJ2-6	-	CASSLDMLQGADSGANVLTF	TGCGCCAGCAGCCTGGACATGTTACAGGGGGCGGACTCTGGGGCCAACGTCCTGACTTTC
TRBV28	-	TRBJ2-7	-	CASGTEGYEQYF	TGTGCCAGCGGGACCGAGGGGTACGAGCAGTACTTC
TRBV7-6	-	TRBJ2-5	few	CASSFQHAETQYF	TGTGCCAGCAGCTTTCAACATGCGGAGACCCAGTACTTC
TRBV5-1	TRBD2	TRBJ2-7	-	CASSLAGTSGSYEQYF	TGCGCCAGCAGCTTGGCCGGGACTAGCGGTTCCTACGAGCAGTACTTC